The T cell receptor beta chain described here comes from a study of T cell repertoires and HLA-DP antigens. Study-level background: DNA input averaged approximately 0.2 ug in sorted CD137+CD4+ and roughly 1,300 ng in pre-culture CD4+.

Findings and caveats of the study: Previously undetected clones averaged 36.3% and 50.6% against the two alleles respectively.

This CDR3 is built from 13 residues. Trimming pared 4 bases from V and 7 bases from J, leaving 14 bases between. Germline V gene data show CDR1 as SGHNT and CDR2 as YYREEE (reference sequence). Sequencing was performed with immunoSEQ multiplex PCR; in TCRdb, only in-frame clones are kept and a portion is missing. Altogether some 110,000 clones are present, around 92% being singletons, with the ten largest covering roughly 0.3%. Untouched CD4+ T cells were bead-isolated from PBMC at around 98% purity. Regarding this clone: The antigen is undetermined.

Sequenced material: CD4+ T cells from PBMCs. The rearrangement joins TRBV5-4 to TRBJ1-1; D call uncertain. This receptor was obtained from a young woman in good health and CMV-seronegative. The CDR3 protein is CASSPGGTREAFF. In DNA form, the CDR3 reads TGTGCCAGCAGCCCCGGAGGAACGCGTGAAGCTTTCTTT.